This section outlines one TCR beta chain sequence together with its context. The data are from a study of blood T cell repertoires in COVID-19. V was pared by 3 bases and J by 6 bases, with 14 bases of the junction left unmatched. Germline CDR1 SGHRS, CDR2 YFSETQ. This CDR3 contains 18 residues. Only in-frame clones appear in the TCRdb table, and some are missing; sequencing was by immunoSEQ multiplex PCR. This table has approximately 210,000 clones, about four fifths appearing once. The V gene is TRBV5-1, the J gene TRBJ2-2, with 10 bases aligning to TRBD1. The receptor was isolated from a woman in her thirties or forties with active or convalescent COVID-19. The specimen sequenced was peripheral blood. The CDR3 bases are TGCGCCAGCAGCTGGGACAGGGGTAGAGGCTTTGGCGCCGGGGAGCTGTTTTTT. Amino acids: CASSWDRGRGFGAGELFF.